This entry concerns a single TCR beta chain. Its specificity is not known. This entry is derived from a study of shared clonotypes between healthy human individuals. General study findings and limits: Although depth was large, rarefaction showed that sequencing of the sorted subsets was incomplete.

Trimming pared 4 bases from V and 3 bases from J, leaving 8 bases between. Germline V CDR1 and CDR2: SGHRS, YFSETQ. The CDR3 loop spans 13 amino acids. The sorted-subset replicate PCRs were given 200 ng DNA, which is about 29,000 T cell genomes. How the authors handled the data: ImmunoSEQ junction-only sequences lacked quality scores, so their filtering differed. Using immunoSEQ multiplex PCR, the repertoire was profiled, and TCRdb retains in-frame clones only, with some absent. The D gene and trimming were derived from the DNA, and the V and J assignments and clone size from that table. The sample lists under 2.5 million clones, 85% to 95% occurring once.

This chain links TRBV5-1 with TRBJ2-1; D gene ambiguous. Sequenced input: naive CD4+ T cells from PBMCs. Subset reported: CD45RA+ positively selected. The sequence was obtained from a man between 18 and 29 years old in good health. Some clones in this sample may be carry-over from other donors' samples. The CDR3 bases are TGCGCCAGCAGCGCGATTGACTACAATGAGCAGTTCTTC. Its protein product is CASSAIDYNEQFF.